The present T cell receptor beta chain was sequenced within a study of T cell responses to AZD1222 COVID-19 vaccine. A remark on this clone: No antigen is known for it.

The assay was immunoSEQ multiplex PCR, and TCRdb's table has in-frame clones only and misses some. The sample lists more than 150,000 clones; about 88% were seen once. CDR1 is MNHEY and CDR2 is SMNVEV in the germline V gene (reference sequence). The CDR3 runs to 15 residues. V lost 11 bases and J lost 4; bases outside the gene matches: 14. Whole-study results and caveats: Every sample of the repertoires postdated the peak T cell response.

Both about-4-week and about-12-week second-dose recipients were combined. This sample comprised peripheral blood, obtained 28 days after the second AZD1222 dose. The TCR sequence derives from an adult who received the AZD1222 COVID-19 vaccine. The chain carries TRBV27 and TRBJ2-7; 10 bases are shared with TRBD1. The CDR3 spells CAAQPAGQGKYEQYF. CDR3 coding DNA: TGTGCCGCCCAACCAGCGGGACAGGGGAAATACGAGCAGTACTTC.